This is a list of T cell receptor beta chains from one sample in a study of beta chain features in type 1 diabetes. Some clones are missing from TCRdb's copy, which holds only in-frame ones; the method was immunoSEQ multiplex PCR. In the table there are around 690,000 clones, 9.5% to 15% of which are singletons. The sample was naive CD4+ T cells from blood. The receptor source for this set is a man younger than 45 with type 1 diabetes. Each CDR3 is given with its conserved first and last residue. Each record gives: D gene, V gene, clone size, J gene, CDR3 DNA, CDR3 protein. D genes are given only for firm matches. For some rows the clone size is stated as once, few or many, or as a class when expanded; others skip it.

TRBD1	TRBV5-1	NA	TRBJ2-7	TGCGCCAGCAGCGGGGGCCGGGACAGCGCCTACGAGCAGTACTTC	CASSGGRDSAYEQYF
TRBD1	TRBV25-1	NA	TRBJ2-4	TGTGCCAGCAGGAGGGGGGACAGGGGGTCCCCCCAGTACTTC	CASRRGDRGSPQYF
TRBD2	TRBV9	NA	TRBJ2-3	TGTGCCAGCAGCGTAGGGTATGAGGGACTACCCACAGATACGCAGTATTTT	CASSVGYEGLPTDTQYF
NA	TRBV25-1	NA	TRBJ2-1	TGTGCCAGCAGTGGGGGGGACAACTACAATGAGCAGTTCTTC	CASSGGDNYNEQFF
NA	TRBV7-9	few	TRBJ2-7	TGTGCCAGCAGCTCGGGGCCGTTACTCTTC	CASSSGPLLF
TRBD1	TRBV27	NA	TRBJ1-2	TGTGCCAGCACCAAGGGACAGGGAAGCGGCTACACCTTC	CASTKGQGSGYTF
TRBD1	TRBV19	NA	TRBJ1-4	TGTGCCAGTAGGCCGGGACAGGGTTATGAAAAACTGTTTTTT	CASRPGQGYEKLFF
NA	TRBV18	NA	TRBJ2-1	TGTGCCAGCTCACCACCGGGTAAAAGGGAAGACAATGAGCAGTTCTTC	CASSPPGKREDNEQFF
TRBD1	TRBV30	few	TRBJ1-4	TGTGCCTGGAGTGTGTACGGGACAGGGGCCTCTAATGAAAAACTGTTTTTT	CAWSVYGTGASNEKLFF
NA	TRBV29-1	NA	TRBJ1-1	TGCAGCGTTGCGGGGGAAAGGGCTTTCTTT	CSVAGERAFF
TRBD1	TRBV7-2	NA	TRBJ2-7	TGTGCCAGCAGCCCAAGGACAGGGGGCTTATACGAGCAGTACTTC	CASSPRTGGLYEQYF
NA	TRBV18	NA	TRBJ2-5	TGTGCCAGCTCAAGGCTGGACCACGCCGGAGGAGAGACCCAGTACTTC	CASSRLDHAGGETQYF
NA	TRBV30	few	TRBJ1-5	TGTGCCTGGAGTCCCCAGGCAGGGGATCAGCCCCAGCATTTT	CAWSPQAGDQPQHF
NA	TRBV10-2	NA	TRBJ1-5	TGCGCCAGCAGCGTATGGGGGGCGGATCAGCCCCAGCATTTT	CASSVWGADQPQHF
TRBD1	TRBV7-2	few	TRBJ2-7	TGTGCCAGCAAGGAACAGGGGAGCTCCTACGAGCAGTACTTC	CASKEQGSSYEQYF
NA	TRBV6-5	few	TRBJ2-1	TGTGCCAGCACCCCGTGGGGCTCCTACAATGAGCAGTTCTTC	CASTPWGSYNEQFF
TRBD1	TRBV11-3	few	TRBJ2-3	TGTGCCAGCAGGAGGGCCGGACAGGGCCCCACAGATACGCAGTATTTT	CASRRAGQGPTDTQYF
NA	TRBV19	NA	TRBJ2-4	TGTGCCAGTAGTCCTCCCCTTGAAAGAAACATTCAGTACTTC	CASSPPLERNIQYF
NA	TRBV19	few	TRBJ2-1	TGTGCCAGTAGTATAGGGCAGGGATGGAATGAGCAGTTCTTC	CASSIGQGWNEQFF
NA	TRBV4-3	NA	TRBJ1-5	TGCGCCAGCAGCCAAGATTGGCAGGGTGTTGGCAATCAGCCCCAGCATTTT	CASSQDWQGVGNQPQHF
NA	TRBV6-1	once	TRBJ2-6	TGTGCCAGCAGTGAACCTTGGGGGGCCAACGTCCTGACTTTC	CASSEPWGANVLTF
NA	TRBV7-2	NA	TRBJ2-7	TGTGCCAGCAGCTTAGCCGGTTACTCCTACGAGCAGTACTTC	CASSLAGYSYEQYF
NA	TRBV6-5	NA	TRBJ2-5	TGTGCCAGCAGTTATCGTGGAGAGACCCAGTACTTC	CASSYRGETQYF
TRBD1	TRBV4-3	NA	TRBJ1-6	TGCGCCAGCAGCCAAGTGAGGGCGGGACAGGGGATTTCACCCCTCCACTTT	CASSQVRAGQGISPLHF
NA	TRBV6-5	few	TRBJ2-5	TGTGCCAGCAGTTACTCGGGCGCGACAGAGACCCAGTACTTC	CASSYSGATETQYF
NA	TRBV6-5	many	TRBJ1-1	TGTGCCAGCAGTTACTCCGCAGAGCATCGGACTGAAGCTTTCTTT	CASSYSAEHRTEAFF
NA	TRBV30	NA	TRBJ2-5	TGTGCCTGGGGGAATAGCGGACTTCCCACCCAGTACTTC	CAWGNSGLPTQYF
NA	TRBV7-2	NA	TRBJ2-5	TGTGCCAGCAGCCAGACAGAGACCCAGTACTTC	CASSQTETQYF
NA	TRBV28	NA	TRBJ1-6	TGTGCCAGCAGTCCGCCCAGACAAGGTTCGTCACCCCTCCACTTT	CASSPPRQGSSPLHF
TRBD1	TRBV19	NA	TRBJ2-7	TGTGCCAGTAGTCCCACTTTTTCCGGGACAGCTAACTACGAGCAGTACTTC	CASSPTFSGTANYEQYF
NA	TRBV11-3	NA	TRBJ1-2	TGTGCCAGCAGCTTCCAGGAGGACTATGGCTACACCTTC	CASSFQEDYGYTF
TRBD1	TRBV7-9	NA	TRBJ1-6	TGTGCCAGCACCCGTGCGGGACAGACAACCCTGCATAATTCACCCCTCCACTTT	CASTRAGQTTLHNSPLHF
NA	TRBV5-1	NA	TRBJ2-7	TGCGCCAGCAGCTTGGAAGGTGAGGCCTACGAGCAGTACTTC	CASSLEGEAYEQYF
TRBD1	TRBV6-5	NA	TRBJ1-6	TGTGCCAGCAGTTTCTACAGGGGTCCGCGTTCACCCCTCCACTTT	CASSFYRGPRSPLHF
NA	TRBV7-2	few	TRBJ2-1	TGTGCCAGCAGCTTAGTAGCGCTTTACAATGAGCAGTTCTTC	CASSLVALYNEQFF
NA	TRBV5-4	few	TRBJ2-3	TGTGCCAGCAGCTATGCGGGAAATGGAGATACGCAGTATTTT	CASSYAGNGDTQYF
NA	TRBV11-2	few	TRBJ2-1	TGTGCCAGCAGCTTAGGTCGGAGCTCCTACAATGAGCAGTTCTTC	CASSLGRSSYNEQFF
NA	TRBV7-8	few	TRBJ1-1	TGTGCCAGCAGCCCCTCCAACAGGGACGGTGAAGCTTTCTTT	CASSPSNRDGEAFF
NA	TRBV6-6	NA	TRBJ1-4	TGTGCCAGCAGTTACCGACATGGGGGCTTTCATGAAAAACTGTTTTTT	CASSYRHGGFHEKLFF
NA	TRBV7-2	few	TRBJ2-1	TGTGCCAGCAGCTTAGCGGCGAAGGATGAGCAGTTCTTC	CASSLAAKDEQFF
NA	TRBV11-3	few	TRBJ2-7	TGTGCCAGCAGCCCTGGAGAGTACGAGCAGTACTTC	CASSPGEYEQYF
NA	TRBV11-2	NA	TRBJ2-2	TGTGCCAGCAGCTTATCCGGGAACACCGGGGAGCTGTTTTTT	CASSLSGNTGELFF
NA	TRBV12-5	NA	TRBJ1-1	TGTGCTAGTCTTGGTCTGGGAACTGAAGCTTTCTTT	CASLGLGTEAFF
NA	TRBV5-6	few	TRBJ1-5	TGTGCCAGCAGCTTGGGGGTGGATCAGCCCCAGCATTTT	CASSLGVDQPQHF
NA	TRBV4-3	few	TRBJ1-5	TGCGCCAGCAGCCAAGATGCCGATCAGCCCCAGCATTTT	CASSQDADQPQHF
TRBD1	TRBV9	few	TRBJ1-2	TGTGCCAGCAGCTCGGGACAGAGGTATGGCTACACCTTC	CASSSGQRYGYTF
NA	TRBV25-1	few	TRBJ1-1	TGTGCCAGCAGTGCCACAGTGAACACTGAAGCTTTCTTT	CASSATVNTEAFF
NA	TRBV28	NA	TRBJ1-5	TGTGCCAGCCGTCAGGGATCCCATCAGCCCCAGCATTTT	CASRQGSHQPQHF
NA	TRBV30	NA	TRBJ1-6	TGTGCCTGCCGGGACTTCCAGAATTCACCCCTCCACTTT	CACRDFQNSPLHF
NA	TRBV25-1	NA	TRBJ1-1	TGTGCCAGCAGTGAATCTAGAAGGGTGAACACTGAAGCTTTCTTT	CASSESRRVNTEAFF